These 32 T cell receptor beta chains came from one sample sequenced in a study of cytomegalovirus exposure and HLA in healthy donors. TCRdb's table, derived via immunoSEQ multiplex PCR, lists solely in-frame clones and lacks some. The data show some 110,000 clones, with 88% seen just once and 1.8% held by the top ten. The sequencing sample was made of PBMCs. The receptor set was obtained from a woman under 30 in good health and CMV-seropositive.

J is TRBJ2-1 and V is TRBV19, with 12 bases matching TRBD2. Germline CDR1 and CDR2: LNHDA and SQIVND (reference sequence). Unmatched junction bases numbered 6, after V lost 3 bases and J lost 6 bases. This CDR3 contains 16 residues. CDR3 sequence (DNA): TGTGCCAGTAGTATTCTAGCGGGGGGGCTGGGCAATGAGCAGTTCTTC. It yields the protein CASSILAGGLGNEQFF.

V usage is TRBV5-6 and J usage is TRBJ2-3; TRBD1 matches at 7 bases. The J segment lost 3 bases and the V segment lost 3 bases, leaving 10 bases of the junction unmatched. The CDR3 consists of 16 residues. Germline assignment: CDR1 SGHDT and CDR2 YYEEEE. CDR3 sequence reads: CASSYMVTGATDTQYF. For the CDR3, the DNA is TGTGCCAGCAGCTATATGGTTACAGGGGCTACAGATACGCAGTATTTT.

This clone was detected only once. The chain's CDR3 is CASSSTYEQYF. CDR3 nucleotide sequence: TGTGCCAGCAGCTCAACATACGAGCAGTACTTC. The J gene is TRBJ2-7, the V gene TRBV5-4; D is ambiguous. This CDR3 has 11 residues. V shed 3 bases and J shed 4 bases, with 5 bases lying between them. Per the germline V gene, CDR1 is SGHNT and CDR2 is YYREEE (reference sequence).

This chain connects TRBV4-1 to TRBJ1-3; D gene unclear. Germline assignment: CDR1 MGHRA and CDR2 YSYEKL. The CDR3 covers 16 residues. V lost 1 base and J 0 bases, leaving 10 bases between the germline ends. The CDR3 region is CASSQADMSSGNTIYF. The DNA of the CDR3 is TGCGCCAGCAGCCAAGCCGACATGTCCTCTGGAAACACCATATATTTT.

The CDR3 loop reads CASSLGPSNQPQHF. CDR3 nucleotides: TGTGCCAGCAGCTTAGGTCCGAGCAATCAGCCCCAGCATTTT. This chain uses TRBV7-2 with TRBJ1-5; D gene unclear. V was trimmed by 1 base and J by 1 base, leaving 5 bases between them. Germline V gene data show CDR1 as SGHTA and CDR2 as FQGNSA. This CDR3 spans 14 amino acids.

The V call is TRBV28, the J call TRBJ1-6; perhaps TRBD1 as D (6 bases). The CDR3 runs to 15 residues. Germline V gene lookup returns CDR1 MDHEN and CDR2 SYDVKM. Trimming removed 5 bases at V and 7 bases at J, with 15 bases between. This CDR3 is CASSTQGPINSPLHF. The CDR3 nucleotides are TGTGCCAGCAGTACACAGGGCCCTATAAATTCACCCCTCCACTTT.

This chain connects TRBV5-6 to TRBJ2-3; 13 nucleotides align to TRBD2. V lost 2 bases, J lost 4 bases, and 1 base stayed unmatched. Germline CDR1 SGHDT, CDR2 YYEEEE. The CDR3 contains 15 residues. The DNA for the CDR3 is TGTGCCAGCAGCTTAGGACTAGCGGGGGCAGATACGCAGTATTTT. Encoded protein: CASSLGLAGADTQYF.

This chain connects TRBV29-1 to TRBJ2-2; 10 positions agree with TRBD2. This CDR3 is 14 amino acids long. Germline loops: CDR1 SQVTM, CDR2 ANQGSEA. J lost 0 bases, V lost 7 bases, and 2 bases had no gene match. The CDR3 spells CSAGLAANTGELFF. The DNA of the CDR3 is TGCAGCGCCGGACTAGCGGCGAACACCGGGGAGCTGTTTTTT.

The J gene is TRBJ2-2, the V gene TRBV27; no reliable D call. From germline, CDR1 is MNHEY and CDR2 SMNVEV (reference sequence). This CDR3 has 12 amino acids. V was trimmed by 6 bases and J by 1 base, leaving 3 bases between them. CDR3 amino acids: CASRRNTGELFF. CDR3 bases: TGTGCCAGCAGGAGGAACACCGGGGAGCTGTTTTTT.

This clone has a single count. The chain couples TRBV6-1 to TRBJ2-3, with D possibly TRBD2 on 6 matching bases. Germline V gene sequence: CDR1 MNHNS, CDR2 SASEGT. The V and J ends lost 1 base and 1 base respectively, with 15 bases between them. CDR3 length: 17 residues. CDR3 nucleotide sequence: TGTGCCAGCAGTGAAGTAGGGGAGGCTACCGGCACAGATACGCAGTATTTT. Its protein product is CASSEVGEATGTDTQYF.

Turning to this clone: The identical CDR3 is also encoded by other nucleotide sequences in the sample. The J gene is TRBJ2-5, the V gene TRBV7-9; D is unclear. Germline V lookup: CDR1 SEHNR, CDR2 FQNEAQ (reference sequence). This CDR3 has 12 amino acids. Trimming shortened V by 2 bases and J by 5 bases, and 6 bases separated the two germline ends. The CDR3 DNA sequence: TGTGCCAGCAGCTTACTGTCCGAGACCCAGTACTTC. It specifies CASSLLSETQYF. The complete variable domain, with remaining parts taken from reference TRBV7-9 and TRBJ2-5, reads DTGVSQNPRHKITKRGQNVTFRCDPISEHNRLYWYRQTLGQGPEFLTYFQNEAQLEKSRLLSDRFSAERPKGSFSTLEIQRTEQGDSAMYLCASSLLSETQYFGPGTRLLVL.

CDR3 nucleotide sequence: TGTGCCAGCGGACAGGGCTATTCACCCCTCCACTTT. Protein: CASGQGYSPLHF. The gene calls are TRBV28 and TRBJ1-6; 8 nucleotides match TRBD1. The V gene end was trimmed by 8 bases and the J gene end by 8 bases; junction bases not matched to a gene: 2. The CDR3 sequence is 12 residues long. Germline CDR1 reads MDHEN; CDR2 reads SYDVKM.

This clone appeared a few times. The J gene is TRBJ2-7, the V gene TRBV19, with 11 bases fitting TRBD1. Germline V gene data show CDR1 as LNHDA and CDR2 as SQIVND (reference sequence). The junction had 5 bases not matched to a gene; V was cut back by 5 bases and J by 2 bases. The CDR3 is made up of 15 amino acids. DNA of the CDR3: TGTGCCAGTAGTCCAGGACAGGGGGCGGCCTACGAGCAGTACTTC. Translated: CASSPGQGAAYEQYF.

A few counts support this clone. CDR3 in amino acids: CASSKTGKANYGYTF. CDR3 DNA sequence: TGTGCCAGCAGCAAAACAGGGAAGGCTAACTATGGCTACACCTTC. The chain uses TRBV21-1 and TRBJ1-2; TRBD1, the D gene given by the table, was not confirmed from the DNA. TRBV21-1 counts as a pseudogene. CDR3 length equals 15 residues.

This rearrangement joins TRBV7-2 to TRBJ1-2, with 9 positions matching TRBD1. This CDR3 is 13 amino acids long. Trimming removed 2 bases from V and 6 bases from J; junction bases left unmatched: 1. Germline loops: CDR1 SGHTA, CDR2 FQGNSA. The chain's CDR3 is CASSLRDRDGYTF. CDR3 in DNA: TGTGCCAGCAGCTTAAGGGACAGGGATGGCTACACCTTC.

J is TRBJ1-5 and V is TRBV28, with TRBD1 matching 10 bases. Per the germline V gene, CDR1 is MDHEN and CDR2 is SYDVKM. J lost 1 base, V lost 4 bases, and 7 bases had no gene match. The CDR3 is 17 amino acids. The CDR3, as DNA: TGTGCCAGCAGTTGGGACAGGGGAGTGGGGAGCAATCAGCCCCAGCATTTT. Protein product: CASSWDRGVGSNQPQHF.

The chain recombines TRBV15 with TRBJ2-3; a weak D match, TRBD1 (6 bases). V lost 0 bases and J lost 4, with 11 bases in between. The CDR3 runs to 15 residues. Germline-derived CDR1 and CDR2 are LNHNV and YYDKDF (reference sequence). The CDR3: CATSRDTGIADTQYF. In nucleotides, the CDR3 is TGTGCCACCAGCAGAGATACAGGGATTGCAGATACGCAGTATTTT.

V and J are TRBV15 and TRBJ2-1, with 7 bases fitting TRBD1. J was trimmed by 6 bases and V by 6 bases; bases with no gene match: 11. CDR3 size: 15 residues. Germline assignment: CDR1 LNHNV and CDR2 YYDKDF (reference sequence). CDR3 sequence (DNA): TGTGCCACCAGGAGGGGGCTTGCGGCCCTCAATGAGCAGTTCTTC. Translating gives CATRRGLAALNEQFF. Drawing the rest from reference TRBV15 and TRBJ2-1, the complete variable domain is DAMVIQNPRYQVTQFGKPVTLSCSQTLNHNVMYWYQQKSSQAPKLLFHYYDKDFNNEADTPDNFQSRRPNTSFCFLDIRSPGLGDTAMYLCATRRGLAALNEQFFGPGTRLTVL.

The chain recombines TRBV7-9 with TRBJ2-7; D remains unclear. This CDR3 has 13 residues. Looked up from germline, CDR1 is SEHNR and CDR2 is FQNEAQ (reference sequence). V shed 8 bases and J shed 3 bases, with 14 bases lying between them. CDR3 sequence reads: CASAKDVDYEQYV. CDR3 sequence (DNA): TGTGCCAGCGCCAAGGACGTTGACTACGAGCAGTACGTC.

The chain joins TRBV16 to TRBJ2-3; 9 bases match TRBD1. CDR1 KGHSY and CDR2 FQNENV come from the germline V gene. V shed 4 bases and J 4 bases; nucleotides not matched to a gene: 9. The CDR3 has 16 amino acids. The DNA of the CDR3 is TGTGCCAGCAGCCGCCCCGGGACAGGGCGGGCAGATACGCAGTATTTT. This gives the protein CASSRPGTGRADTQYF.

The CDR3 coding sequence is TGTGCCAGCAGTGGAAGGACAGGGGCTAACATGAACACTGAAGCTTTCTTT. It specifies CASSGRTGANMNTEAFF. The chain couples TRBV6-1 to TRBJ1-1; 9 nucleotides match TRBD1. The V gene end was trimmed by 4 bases and the J gene end by 0 bases; junction bases not matched to a gene: 9. The CDR3 spans 17 residues. Germline V gene data show CDR1 as MNHNS and CDR2 as SASEGT.

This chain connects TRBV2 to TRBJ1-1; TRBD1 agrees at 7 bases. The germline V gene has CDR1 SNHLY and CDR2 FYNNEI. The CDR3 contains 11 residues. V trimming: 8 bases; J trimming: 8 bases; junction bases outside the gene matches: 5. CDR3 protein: CASRQGEEAFF. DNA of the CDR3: TGTGCCAGCCGACAGGGTGAGGAAGCTTTCTTT.

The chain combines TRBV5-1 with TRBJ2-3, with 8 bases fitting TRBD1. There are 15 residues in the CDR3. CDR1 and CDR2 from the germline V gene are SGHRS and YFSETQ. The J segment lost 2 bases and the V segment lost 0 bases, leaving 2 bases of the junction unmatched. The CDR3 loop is CASSLGDRITDTQYF. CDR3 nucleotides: TGCGCCAGCAGCTTGGGGGACAGGATCACAGATACGCAGTATTTT.

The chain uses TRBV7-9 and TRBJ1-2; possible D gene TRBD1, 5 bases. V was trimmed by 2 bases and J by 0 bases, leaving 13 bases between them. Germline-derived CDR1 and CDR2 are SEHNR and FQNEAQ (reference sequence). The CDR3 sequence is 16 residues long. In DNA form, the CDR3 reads TGTGCCAGCAGCTTACCCACGCCAGGGTCTAACTATGGCTACACCTTC. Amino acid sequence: CASSLPTPGSNYGYTF.

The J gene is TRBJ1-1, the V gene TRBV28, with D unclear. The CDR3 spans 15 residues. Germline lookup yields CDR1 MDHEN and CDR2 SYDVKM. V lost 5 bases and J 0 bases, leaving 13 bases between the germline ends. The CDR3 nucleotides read TGTGCCAGCAGTCGGCCCGCAGCGTTGAACACTGAAGCTTTCTTT. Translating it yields CASSRPAALNTEAFF.

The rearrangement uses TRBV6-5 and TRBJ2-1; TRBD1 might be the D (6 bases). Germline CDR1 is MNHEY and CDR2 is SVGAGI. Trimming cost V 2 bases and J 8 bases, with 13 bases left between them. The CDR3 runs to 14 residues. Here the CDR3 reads CASSYLGRGDEQFF. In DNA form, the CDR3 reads TGTGCCAGCAGTTACCTGGGCAGGGGAGATGAGCAGTTCTTC.

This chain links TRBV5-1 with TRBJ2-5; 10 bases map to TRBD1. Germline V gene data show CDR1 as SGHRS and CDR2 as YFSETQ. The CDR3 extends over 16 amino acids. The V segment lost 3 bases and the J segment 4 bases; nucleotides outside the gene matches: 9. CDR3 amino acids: CASSWGGQGNRETQYF. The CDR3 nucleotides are TGCGCCAGCAGCTGGGGGGGACAGGGGAATAGAGAGACCCAGTACTTC.

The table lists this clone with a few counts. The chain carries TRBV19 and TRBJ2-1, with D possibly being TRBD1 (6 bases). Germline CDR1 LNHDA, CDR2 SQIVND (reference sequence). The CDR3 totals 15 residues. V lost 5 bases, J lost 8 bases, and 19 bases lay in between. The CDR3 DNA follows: TGTGCCAGTAGTTCCTCTGGGGACATTTTCGATGAGCAGTTCTTC. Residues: CASSSSGDIFDEQFF.

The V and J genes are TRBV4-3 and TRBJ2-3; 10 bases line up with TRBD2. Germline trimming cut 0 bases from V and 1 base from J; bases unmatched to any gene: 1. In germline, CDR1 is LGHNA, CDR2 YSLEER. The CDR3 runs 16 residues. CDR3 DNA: TGCGCCAGCAGCCAAGACCTAGCGGGAGGCACAGATACGCAGTATTTT. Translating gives CASSQDLAGGTDTQYF.

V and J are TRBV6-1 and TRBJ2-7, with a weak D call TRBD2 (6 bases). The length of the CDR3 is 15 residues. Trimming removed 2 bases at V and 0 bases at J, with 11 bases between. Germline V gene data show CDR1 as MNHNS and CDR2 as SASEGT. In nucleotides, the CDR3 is TGTGCCAGCAGTGAACGGGGGTTGTTCTCCTACGAGCAGTACTTC. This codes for CASSERGLFSYEQYF.

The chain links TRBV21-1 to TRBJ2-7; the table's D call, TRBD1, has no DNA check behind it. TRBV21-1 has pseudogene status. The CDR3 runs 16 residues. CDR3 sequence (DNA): TGTGCCAGCAGCACGCCCGACAGTACTGGCGAGTACGAGCAGTACGTC. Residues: CASSTPDSTGEYEQYV.

The CDR3 here is CATIGLGTGKDSPLHF. CDR3 bases: TGTGCCACCATAGGGTTGGGGACAGGGAAGGATTCACCCCTCCACTTT. The rearrangement links TRBV28 to TRBJ1-6, with 9 bases lining up with TRBD1. The junction had 15 bases not matched to a gene; V was cut back by 10 bases and J by 8 bases. CDR1 is MDHEN, CDR2 SYDVKM, per germline. The CDR3 spans 16 residues.